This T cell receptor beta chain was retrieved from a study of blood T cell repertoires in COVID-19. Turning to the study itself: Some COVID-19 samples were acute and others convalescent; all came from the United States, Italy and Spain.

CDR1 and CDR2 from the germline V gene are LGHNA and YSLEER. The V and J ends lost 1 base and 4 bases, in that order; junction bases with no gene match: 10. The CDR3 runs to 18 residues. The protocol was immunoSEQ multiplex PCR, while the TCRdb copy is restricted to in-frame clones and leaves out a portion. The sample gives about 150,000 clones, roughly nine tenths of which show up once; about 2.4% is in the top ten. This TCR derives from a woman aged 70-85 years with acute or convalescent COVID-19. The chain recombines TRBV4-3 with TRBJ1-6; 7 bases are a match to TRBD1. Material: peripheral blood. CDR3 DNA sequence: TGCGCCAGCAGCCAAGGCGAGGGGCAGGGGGTTTATAATTCACCCCTCCACTTT. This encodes CASSQGEGQGVYNSPLHF.